A selection of T cell receptor beta chains follows, all from one sample in a study of T cell responses to AZD1222 COVID-19 vaccine. Using immunoSEQ multiplex PCR, the repertoire was profiled, and TCRdb retains in-frame clones only, with some absent. The table lists tens of thousands of clones, approximately 86% of them singletons. The sample here was peripheral blood, taken on day 0 of AZD1222 vaccination. The receptors here all came from an adult in good health. CDR3s include the opening cysteine and the closing phenylalanine or tryptophan. The D gene is left open where the match is weak. The size entry is marked missing in some rows and otherwise reads once, few, many or a size class.

J: TRBJ1-6; size: NA; V: TRBV19; D: NA; CDR3: CASSISRAYNSPLHF; DNA: TGTGCCAGTAGTATTTCGAGAGCCTATAATTCACCCCTCCACTTT
J: TRBJ1-5; size: NA; V: TRBV27; D: TRBD1; CDR3: CASSVDREGGQPQHF; DNA: TGTGCCAGCAGTGTGGACAGGGAGGGTGGGCAGCCCCAGCATTTT
J: TRBJ2-5; size: few; V: TRBV10-3; D: NA; CDR3: CAIRQTIQETQYF; DNA: TGTGCCATCAGACAGACAATACAAGAGACCCAGTACTTC
J: TRBJ2-7; size: NA; V: TRBV4-1; D: NA; CDR3: CASSFSRGADEQYF; DNA: TGCGCCAGCAGCTTTTCACGGGGGGCCGACGAGCAGTACTTC
J: TRBJ1-6; size: NA; V: TRBV30; D: NA; CDR3: CAWGRRRKVDSPLHF; DNA: TGTGCCTGGGGTCGACGAAGGAAGGTAGATTCACCCCTCCACTTT
J: TRBJ1-4; size: NA; V: TRBV10-3; D: NA; CDR3: CAISDSGSTREKLFF; DNA: TGTGCCATCAGTGACTCGGGCAGCACAAGGGAAAAACTGTTTTTT
J: TRBJ1-6; size: few; V: TRBV18; D: NA; CDR3: CASSQGRDSPLHF; DNA: TGTGCCAGCTCACAGGGTCGGGATTCACCCCTCCACTTT
J: TRBJ1-5; size: few; V: TRBV10-2; D: NA; CDR3: CASSGSSAEPQHF; DNA: TGCGCCAGCAGTGGGAGCTCTGCAGAGCCCCAGCATTTT
J: TRBJ2-7; size: NA; V: TRBV2; D: TRBD1; CDR3: CASSVDREPNYEQYF; DNA: TGTGCCAGCAGCGTTGACAGGGAGCCCAACTACGAGCAGTACTTC
J: TRBJ2-7; size: NA; V: TRBV18; D: TRBD2; CDR3: CASSGLAGLGGKSYEQYF; DNA: TGTGCCAGCTCAGGACTAGCGGGATTAGGAGGCAAATCCTACGAGCAGTACTTC
J: TRBJ2-5; size: once; V: TRBV3-1/TRBV3-2; D: NA; CDR3: CASSQGLDSGQETQYF; DNA: TGTGCCAGCAGCCAAGGGCTGGACTCAGGGCAAGAGACCCAGTACTTC
J: TRBJ2-7; size: NA; V: TRBV7-2; D: TRBD2; CDR3: CASSRTSGGNYEQYF; DNA: TGTGCCAGCAGCCGTACTAGCGGGGGAAACTACGAGCAGTACTTC
J: TRBJ2-3; size: once; V: TRBV25-1; D: NA; CDR3: CASSESDGTDTQYF; DNA: TGTGCCAGCAGTGAAAGTGACGGCACAGATACGCAGTATTTT
J: TRBJ1-5; size: NA; V: TRBV30; D: TRBD1; CDR3: CAWSQGQGWQPQHF; DNA: TGTGCCTGGAGCCAGGGACAGGGTTGGCAGCCCCAGCATTTT
J: TRBJ2-7; size: NA; V: TRBV5-4; D: NA; CDR3: CASSFAGTYEQYF; DNA: TGTGCCAGCAGCTTCGCAGGTACCTACGAGCAGTACTTC